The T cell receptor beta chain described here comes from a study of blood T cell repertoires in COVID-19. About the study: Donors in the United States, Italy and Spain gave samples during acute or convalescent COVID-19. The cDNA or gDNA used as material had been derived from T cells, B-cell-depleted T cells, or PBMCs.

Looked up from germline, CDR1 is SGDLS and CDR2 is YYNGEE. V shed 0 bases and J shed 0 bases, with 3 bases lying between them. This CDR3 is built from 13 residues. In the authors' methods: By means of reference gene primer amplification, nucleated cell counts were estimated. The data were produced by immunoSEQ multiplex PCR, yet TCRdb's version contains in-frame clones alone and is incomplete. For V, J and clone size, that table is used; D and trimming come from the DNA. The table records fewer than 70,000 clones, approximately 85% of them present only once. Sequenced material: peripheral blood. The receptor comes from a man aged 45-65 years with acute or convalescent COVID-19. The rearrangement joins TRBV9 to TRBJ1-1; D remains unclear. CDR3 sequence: CASSVAMNTEAFF. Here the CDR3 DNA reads TGTGCCAGCAGCGTAGCAATGAACACTGAAGCTTTCTTT.